The rows below give T cell receptor beta chains drawn from one sample of a study of a mutant IDH1 vaccine in newly diagnosed glioma. Method: immunoSEQ multiplex PCR; TCRdb's copy keeps in-frame clones and lacks some. The sample has approximately 70,000 clones, approximately 85% seen once; the top ten hold more than 8%. Sequencing was performed on PBMCs, taken from a glioma patient treated with radiotherapy, temozolomide or both. These receptors were obtained from a man aged 45 to 65 with glioma. Each CDR3 is given with its conserved first and last residue. Each record gives: J gene, V gene, clone size, D gene, CDR3 protein, CDR3 DNA. The D gene is left open where the match is weak. Where a row states a size, it is once, few, many or the class of an expanded clone; other rows omit it.

j_call: TRBJ2-7
v_call: TRBV19
clone_size: NA
d_call: NA
cdr3_aa: CASSTQGDVHEQYF
cdr3_nt: TGTGCCAGTAGTACCCAGGGTGATGTACACGAGCAGTACTTC

j_call: TRBJ2-2
v_call: TRBV7-9
clone_size: few
d_call: NA
cdr3_aa: CASSLAIGGTGELFF
cdr3_nt: TGTGCCAGCAGCTTAGCAATAGGAGGGACCGGGGAGCTGTTTTTT

j_call: TRBJ1-2
v_call: TRBV6-1
clone_size: NA
d_call: NA
cdr3_aa: CASSERVSANYGYTF
cdr3_nt: TGTGCCAGCAGTGAAAGGGTCAGTGCTAACTATGGCTACACCTTC

j_call: TRBJ2-7
v_call: TRBV7-3
clone_size: NA
d_call: TRBD2
cdr3_aa: CASSLGLAGVEEQYF
cdr3_nt: TGTGCCAGCAGCCTGGGACTAGCGGGGGTGGAAGAGCAGTACTTC

j_call: TRBJ1-1
v_call: TRBV19
clone_size: NA
d_call: NA
cdr3_aa: CASTPRGGATEAFF
cdr3_nt: TGTGCCAGTACCCCGAGAGGGGGGGCCACTGAAGCTTTCTTT

j_call: TRBJ2-5
v_call: TRBV19
clone_size: NA
d_call: NA
cdr3_aa: CASSPGARETQYF
cdr3_nt: TGTGCCAGTAGTCCGGGGGCTCGGGAGACCCAGTACTTC

j_call: TRBJ2-3
v_call: TRBV9
clone_size: NA
d_call: NA
cdr3_aa: CASSGGAQIPTDTQYF
cdr3_nt: TGTGCCAGCAGCGGGGGTGCTCAGATCCCCACAGATACGCAGTATTTT

j_call: TRBJ2-7
v_call: TRBV2
clone_size: NA
d_call: NA
cdr3_aa: CAGGGGRDYEQYF
cdr3_nt: TGTGCCGGCGGTGGGGGGCGCGACTACGAGCAGTACTTC

j_call: TRBJ1-2
v_call: TRBV6-5
clone_size: NA
d_call: NA
cdr3_aa: CASSYGGDDGYTF
cdr3_nt: TGTGCCAGCAGTTATGGAGGGGATGACGGCTACACCTTC

j_call: TRBJ1-2
v_call: TRBV5-1
clone_size: NA
d_call: NA
cdr3_aa: CASRDGSLGNGYTF
cdr3_nt: TGCGCCAGCAGGGACGGGTCCCTTGGGAATGGCTACACCTTC

j_call: TRBJ2-1
v_call: TRBV2
clone_size: NA
d_call: NA
cdr3_aa: CASSEVSEKQFF
cdr3_nt: TGTGCCAGCAGTGAAGTGTCGGAGAAGCAGTTCTTC

j_call: TRBJ2-1
v_call: TRBV28
clone_size: few
d_call: NA
cdr3_aa: CASSLLGSDNEQFF
cdr3_nt: TGTGCCAGCAGTTTGCTGGGATCAGACAATGAGCAGTTCTTC

j_call: TRBJ2-1
v_call: TRBV9
clone_size: once
d_call: NA
cdr3_aa: CASSVGPAGEGEQFF
cdr3_nt: TGTGCCAGCAGCGTAGGCCCAGCAGGGGAGGGTGAGCAGTTCTTC

j_call: TRBJ2-7
v_call: TRBV5-4
clone_size: NA
d_call: TRBD1
cdr3_aa: CASSSGDRGHLEQYF
cdr3_nt: TGTGCCAGCAGCTCTGGGGACAGGGGGCATCTCGAGCAGTACTTC

j_call: TRBJ2-7
v_call: TRBV4-3
clone_size: NA
d_call: NA
cdr3_aa: CASSPTSGGGRQYF
cdr3_nt: TGCGCCAGCAGCCCCACATCGGGGGGCGGTCGGCAGTACTTC

j_call: TRBJ2-3
v_call: TRBV10-3
clone_size: NA
d_call: TRBD1
cdr3_aa: CAITDRGRTDTQYF
cdr3_nt: TGTGCCATCACCGACAGGGGAAGAACAGATACGCAGTATTTT

j_call: TRBJ2-1
v_call: TRBV9
clone_size: NA
d_call: NA
cdr3_aa: CASSVAGAMFSYNEQFF
cdr3_nt: TGTGCCAGCAGCGTAGCTGGAGCGATGTTTTCCTACAATGAGCAGTTCTTC

j_call: TRBJ2-5
v_call: TRBV5-1
clone_size: NA
d_call: TRBD1
cdr3_aa: CASSPSTGGKETQYF
cdr3_nt: TGCGCCAGCAGCCCAAGCACAGGGGGCAAGGAGACCCAGTACTTC

j_call: TRBJ2-7
v_call: TRBV10-3
clone_size: NA
d_call: NA
cdr3_aa: CAIRAGELYEQYF
cdr3_nt: TGTGCCATCAGGGCCGGGGAACTCTACGAGCAGTACTTC

j_call: TRBJ2-5
v_call: TRBV19
clone_size: NA
d_call: TRBD2
cdr3_aa: CASSVGGGWDQETQYF
cdr3_nt: TGTGCCAGTAGTGTTGGCGGGGGTTGGGACCAAGAGACCCAGTACTTC

j_call: TRBJ1-3
v_call: TRBV27
clone_size: NA
d_call: NA
cdr3_aa: CASSLRGTGNTIYF
cdr3_nt: TGTGCCAGCAGTCTTCGGGGTACTGGAAACACCATATATTTT

j_call: TRBJ1-6
v_call: TRBV5-1
clone_size: NA
d_call: TRBD1
cdr3_aa: CASSIRQGPNSPLHF
cdr3_nt: TGCGCCAGCAGCATCCGACAGGGACCCAACTCACCCCTCCACTTT